This passage covers 21 T cell receptor beta chains from one sample sequenced in a study of identical twins. TCRdb passed the 5' RACE reads through MiXCR, listing each CDR3 protein once. The sample has some 330,000 distinct CDR3 sequences; roughly 10% are singletons. Sequenced: naive T cells sorted from blood. The source is a woman aged 50 to 60 in good health.

J is TRBJ2-7 and V is TRBV21-1. TRBV21-1 is shown as a pseudogene. The CDR3 covers 14 residues. The CDR3 DNA is TGTGCCAGCAGCAAAAGACCGGAAAACCCTGAGCAGTACGTC. This sequence encodes CASSKRPENPEQYV.

J is TRBJ2-3 and V is TRBV5-1; 8 bases map to TRBD2. V was pared by 4 bases and J by 2 bases, with 3 bases of the junction left unmatched. CDR3 length equals 14 residues. CDR1 is SGHRS, CDR2 YFSETQ, per germline. The CDR3 DNA sequence: TGCGCCAGCAGCGTGGGACTAGACACAGATACGCAGTATTTT. Protein sequence: CASSVGLDTDTQYF.

This clonotype has more than one count but fewer than ten. The chain employs TRBV20-1 and TRBJ2-7; tentative D call: TRBD2 (6 bases). Trimming removed 5 bases from V and 0 bases from J, with 14 bases in between. The CDR3 runs to 14 residues. The germline gives CDR1 DFQATT, CDR2 SNEGSKA (reference sequence). The CDR3 loop reads CSARDFQSSYEQYF. DNA for the CDR3: TGCAGTGCTCGGGACTTCCAATCCTCCTACGAGCAGTACTTC.

This clonotype was picked up a small number of times. The V gene is TRBV19, the J gene TRBJ2-1; D tentatively reads TRBD1 or TRBD2 (6 bases each). The CDR3 runs 16 residues. The V end was cut by 3 bases, the J end by 1 base, with 13 bases between. The germline gives CDR1 LNHDA, CDR2 SQIVND (reference sequence). CDR3 sequence: CASSIGGRGSYNEQFF. The CDR3 DNA sequence: TGTGCCAGTAGTATTGGGGGGCGAGGTTCCTACAATGAGCAGTTCTTC. Together with reference TRBV19 and TRBJ2-1, the CDR3 gives the full variable domain: DGGITQSPKYLFRKEGQNVTLSCEQNLNHDAMYWYRQDPGQGLRLIYYSQIVNDFQKGDIAEGYSVSREKKESFPLTVTSAQKNPTAFYLCASSIGGRGSYNEQFFGPGTRLTVL.

In its sample, this clonotype was seen a few times. The chain couples TRBV29-1 to TRBJ2-5, with TRBD2 matching over 7 bases. Germline CDR1 and CDR2: SQVTM and ANQGSEA. V shed 4 bases and J 2 bases; nucleotides not matched to a gene: 4. The CDR3 is 13 amino acids. The CDR3, as DNA: TGCAGCGTTGGGCTAGCGGCTCAAGAGACCCAGTACTTC. This codes for CSVGLAAQETQYF.

This clonotype was seen only a few times. This chain connects TRBV6-2 or TRBV6-3 to TRBJ2-5; tentative D call: TRBD2 (6 bases). The CDR3 is made up of 14 amino acids. V lost 6 bases and J 2 bases, leaving 13 bases between the germline ends. Germline-derived CDR1 and CDR2 are MNHEY and SVGEGT. CDR3 amino acids: CASSYGGPQETQYF. DNA of the CDR3: TGTGCCAGCAGCTACGGGGGTCCTCAAGAGACCCAGTACTTC.

This chain uses TRBV5-1 with TRBJ2-4; D might be TRBD1 or TRBD2, each matching 5 bases. The CDR3 contains 16 residues. Germline V gives CDR1 SGHRS, CDR2 YFSETQ. Trimming took off 1 base at V and 8 bases at J, with 19 bases between the two ends. CDR3 nucleotides: TGCGCCAGCAGCTTGCCTTCAGCACAGGTGGGGGACATTCAGTACTTC. This encodes CASSLPSAQVGDIQYF.

There are many counts of this clonotype. The rearrangement uses TRBV7-2 and TRBJ1-4; D gene ambiguous. Trimming took off 2 bases at V and 0 bases at J, with 7 bases between the two ends. The germline CDR1 and CDR2 sequences are SGHTA and FQGNSA. This CDR3 has 15 residues. Here the CDR3 DNA reads TGTGCCAGCAGCTTACGCGAGGCAACTAATGAAAAACTGTTTTTT. This translates into CASSLREATNEKLFF.

This rearrangement joins TRBV20-1 to TRBJ2-1; 9 positions agree with TRBD2. CDR3 size: 14 residues. Losses at the gene ends were 6 bases for V and 6 bases for J; bases not matched to a gene: 9. Looked up from germline, CDR1 is DFQATT and CDR2 is SNEGSKA (reference sequence). DNA for the CDR3: TGCAGTGCCATCCGGGCGGGAGGGCCCAATGAGCAGTTCTTC. Translated, it gives CSAIRAGGPNEQFF.

This clonotype was counted only a few times. The genes are TRBV4-1 and TRBJ2-7; 10 nucleotides agree with TRBD2. The CDR3 loop spans 15 amino acids. Germline V gives CDR1 MGHRA, CDR2 YSYEKL. Trimming took 4 bases from V and 2 from J; bases not matched to a gene: 5. DNA for the CDR3: TGCGCCAGCAGCCCGAAGCGGGAGGGCCCCTACGAGCAGTACTTC. It specifies CASSPKREGPYEQYF.

The chain is built from TRBV12-3 or TRBV12-4 and TRBJ2-1; the match to TRBD2 covers 14 bases. Trimming took 6 bases from V and 3 from J; bases not matched to a gene: 7. The CDR3 runs to 17 residues. CDR3 sequence reads: CASRQTSGRDYYNEQFF. In DNA, the CDR3 is TGTGCCAGCAGGCAGACTAGCGGGAGGGATTACTACAATGAGCAGTTCTTC.

The V gene is TRBV12-3 or TRBV12-4, the J gene TRBJ1-2; 9 bases map to TRBD1. The CDR3 loop spans 12 amino acids. J was trimmed by 7 bases and V by 6 bases; bases with no gene match: 3. The CDR3 is CASRDRGSGYTF. The CDR3 DNA is TGTGCCAGCAGGGACAGGGGCTCTGGCTACACCTTC.

The genes are TRBV18 and TRBJ1-1, with unresolved D. Germline V gene lookup returns CDR1 KGHSH and CDR2 LQKENI. Trimming removed 1 base from V and 0 bases from J, with 6 bases in between. CDR3 size: 14 residues. DNA for the CDR3: TGTGCCAGCTCACCACGGAGGCTGAACACTGAAGCTTTCTTT. Amino acids: CASSPRRLNTEAFF.

This clonotype showed up just a few times. J is TRBJ2-1 and V is TRBV7-9; 10 positions agree with TRBD1. Trimming cost V 3 bases and J 10 bases; bases outside gene matches: 6. The CDR3 runs to 14 residues. The germline V gene has CDR1 SEHNR and CDR2 FQNEAQ (reference sequence). The CDR3 protein is CASSFEGDRGEQFF. In nucleotides, the CDR3 is TGTGCCAGCAGCTTCGAGGGGGACAGGGGAGAGCAGTTCTTC.

This clonotype turned up a few times. J is TRBJ2-1 and V is TRBV28, with 7 bases that match TRBD1. Germline assignment: CDR1 MDHEN and CDR2 SYDVKM. The CDR3 consists of 15 residues. V dropped 6 bases and J dropped 6; count of bases not matched to a gene: 11. As DNA, the CDR3 is TGTGCCAGCAGGACCGGACAGGATCTGCCCAATGAGCAGTTCTTC. Residues: CASRTGQDLPNEQFF.

The chain uses TRBV5-1 and TRBJ2-1, with D perhaps given as TRBD1 or TRBD2 (6 bases each). Per germline, CDR1 SGHRS and CDR2 YFSETQ. V shed 6 bases and J shed 9 bases, with 16 bases lying between them. CDR3 length equals 13 residues. The CDR3 spells CASTLAGGVEQFF. CDR3 nucleotide sequence: TGCGCCAGCACCCTAGCCGGGGGCGTTGAGCAGTTCTTC.

This clonotype was recorded a few times. The chain uses TRBV19 and TRBJ2-2; D remains ambiguous. CDR1 and CDR2 from the germline V gene are LNHDA and SQIVND (reference sequence). V lost 6 bases and J 7 bases, leaving 6 bases between the germline ends. This CDR3 has 11 residues. The chain's CDR3 is CASRTLGELFF. CDR3 DNA: TGTGCCAGTAGAACACTCGGGGAGCTGTTTTTT.

This clonotype was seen repeatedly, ten times or more. The V and J genes are TRBV7-2 and TRBJ2-3, with D unresolved. CDR3 length equals 13 residues. V was shortened by 4 bases and J by 4 bases, with 9 bases between the two germline ends. In germline, CDR1 is SGHTA, CDR2 FQGNSA. This CDR3 is CASSYHSSDTQYF. As DNA, the CDR3 is TGTGCCAGCAGCTACCACTCTTCAGATACGCAGTATTTT.

The chain joins TRBV2 to TRBJ2-1; TRBD2 aligns across 7 bases. This CDR3 has 15 residues. Germline values: CDR1 SNHLY, CDR2 FYNNEI. J was trimmed by 0 bases and V by 10 bases; bases with no gene match: 9. CDR3 amino acids: CATPVSGGSYNEQFF. In nucleotides, the CDR3 is TGTGCCACCCCGGTATCGGGGGGCTCCTACAATGAGCAGTTCTTC.

This clonotype has ten or more counts. J is TRBJ2-3 and V is TRBV29-1; TRBD2 agrees at 13 bases. This CDR3 comprises 15 residues. Germline V gives CDR1 SQVTM, CDR2 ANQGSEA. V shed 1 base, J shed 8 bases, and the junction held 6 bases outside the gene matches. Here the CDR3 reads CSVEGTSGGRGTQYF. DNA for the CDR3: TGCAGCGTTGAAGGGACTAGCGGGGGACGGGGTACGCAGTATTTT.

V and J are TRBV27 and TRBJ2-2, with 8 bases identical to TRBD2. The CDR3 runs to 19 residues. V trimming: 3 bases; J trimming: 0 bases; junction bases outside the gene matches: 12. CDR1 MNHEY and CDR2 SMNVEV come from the germline V gene (reference sequence). The CDR3, as DNA: TGTGCCAGCAGTTTGAGGGGGGCTAGCGGGTTCGCGAACACCGGGGAGCTGTTTTTT. Amino acid sequence: CASSLRGASGFANTGELFF.